This paragraph reports one T cell receptor beta chain. The antigen is not known. All patients relapsed after autologous stem cell transplantation, and brentuximab vedotin exposure varied. Patients had relapsed/refractory classical Hodgkin lymphoma with complete response, partial response or progressive disease as best response. Generated by immunoSEQ multiplex PCR, the TCRdb table keeps only in-frame clones and is missing some. The data show approximately 60,000 clones, about 87% seen once. The data originate from a study of PD-1 blockade in classical Hodgkin lymphoma. Whole-study results and caveats: Diversity in CD4+ TCRs, unlike that measured in CD8+ TCRs, had risen significantly by C4D1. As was reported, newly diagnosed patients showed lower baseline TCR diversity than healthy donors did. Possibly reflecting disease activity or prior therapy, repertoire differences have causes that remain undefined.

The receptor was isolated from a human donor with classical Hodgkin lymphoma. The sequenced sample was peripheral blood mononuclear cells (PBMCs), obtained at baseline.

The CDR3 is CASSLSYQSYEQYF. CDR3 DNA: TGTGCCAGCAGCTTATCTTACCAAAGCTACGAGCAGTACTTC. J is TRBJ2-7 and V is TRBV7-2; D is ambiguous. Germline V gene lookup returns CDR1 SGHTA and CDR2 FQGNSA. The CDR3 has 14 residues. Trimming took off 2 bases at V and 3 bases at J, with 11 bases between the two ends.